This T cell receptor beta chain was identified in a study of CD8 T cells in ankylosing spondylitis. General observations from the study: Before this, some motif variants had been reported in reactive arthritis synovial fluid and blood. Disease-linked clones proved CD8+ and comparatively uncommon in peripheral blood. A TCR beta motif made of 7 to 9 highly homologous variants seemed typical of ankylosing spondylitis blood.

Libraries for TCR beta were made by quantitative 5'-RACE with molecular barcodes. TCRdb redid the calling of the 5' RACE reads with MiXCR, one entry per CDR3 protein. Among about 150,000 distinct CDR3 sequences listed, about 32% were seen once. About this clonotype itself: Its antigen remains unknown.

The ends were cut back, 10 bases at V and 2 bases at J, with 12 bases in the middle. CDR3 length equals 13 residues. Germline V CDR1 and CDR2: KGHDR, SFDVKD. V is TRBV24-1 and J is TRBJ2-3; D not resolved. This TCR was recovered from a male donor with ankylosing spondylitis. Material for sequencing was synovial fluid, either unsorted or a sorted T cell fraction (not recorded which). The CDR3 DNA reads TGTGCCACGTCCGGGCCTGACACAGATACGCAGTATTTT. Translation gives CATSGPDTDTQYF.